The source of this TCR beta chain is a study of T cell changes during pregnancy in multiple sclerosis (dated 2019 in TCRdb). Study-wide context: The study looked at changes in the T cell repertoire across pregnancy in women with multiple sclerosis.

Library prep was done by the immunoSEQ multiplex PCR assay. TCRdb mirrors the immuneACCESS table, restricted to in-frame sequences. Some clones are absent from its copies; in checked studies, under half trace to an unresolved V gene, and the reason for the others is unknown. Present in this sample are around 40,000 clones, 90% to 95% of which were seen just once. About 0.4% of the sample rests with the top ten. V is reduced by 2 bases and J by 9 bases, leaving a spacing of 17 bases between them. The CDR3 has 15 amino acids, counting the end cysteine and phenylalanine. Left in the record is the CDR3 DNA by itself, 45 bases read in frame from the first base. CDR1 is given as MNHNS and CDR2 as SASEGT, both from the germline V gene. Worth noting for this clone: The antigen this receptor binds is unknown. Base qualities are not provided; no much larger clone lies one nucleotide away.

The V and J segments used are TRBV6-1 and TRBJ2-1; TRBD1 could be the D gene, as 5 bases match. The source material was CD4+ T cells from peripheral blood mononuclear cells, sampled in the second trimester of pregnancy. This TCR was recovered from a female donor with multiple sclerosis, enrolled in a pregnancy study. The nucleotides read TGTGCCAGCAGTGAAAAAGGTAGCCGGCAGGGTGAGCAGTTCTTC. It translates to CASSEKGSRQGEQFF.